These 21 T cell receptor beta chains were sequenced from one sample in a study of T cell repertoires in cytomegalovirus infection. No antigen has been assigned to these receptors. A single record per CDR3 protein comes from TCRdb applying MiXCR to the reads. The table records some 900,000 distinct CDR3 sequences, approximately 29% of them present only once. The material sequenced was cultured CD8+ T cells from PBMCs, taken from culture after CMV antigen stimulation. All receptors come from a human donor in good health (CMV status not recorded). Some clones in this sample may be carry-over from other donors' samples.

This clonotype came up a few times. The rearrangement joins TRBV12-3 or TRBV12-4 to TRBJ2-2; D remains ambiguous. The ends were cut back, 6 bases at V and 0 bases at J, with 17 bases in the middle. The CDR3 extends over 17 amino acids. DNA for the CDR3: TGTGCCAGCAGCCCCCGGTTAGAGTCCGCGAACACCGGGGAGCTGTTTTTT. Translated: CASSPRLESANTGELFF.

The chain has TRBV12-3 or TRBV12-4 and TRBJ2-1; 13 nucleotides agree with TRBD2. Germline trimming cut 5 bases from V and 2 bases from J; bases unmatched to any gene: 12. The CDR3 sequence is 19 residues long. CDR3 sequence: CASSPPHSTSGGPYNEQFF. In nucleotides, the CDR3 is TGTGCCAGCAGTCCCCCCCATTCGACTAGCGGGGGGCCCTACAATGAGCAGTTCTTC.

The chain recombines TRBV7-9 with TRBJ2-7; 7 nucleotides align to TRBD1. Germline V gene data show CDR1 as SEHNR and CDR2 as FQNEAQ (reference sequence). Trimming at V came to 3 bases and at J to 6 bases, leaving 8 bases not matched to a gene. There are 14 residues in the CDR3. The CDR3 bases are TGTGCCAGCAGCTTTATGACAGGGTTCTGCGAGCAGTACGTC. Protein: CASSFMTGFCEQYV.

The chain links TRBV5-8 to TRBJ2-7; D gene unclear. Germline CDR1 reads SGHTS; CDR2 reads YDEGEE. V was cut by 1 base and J by 7 bases, with 9 bases left in between. CDR3 size: 12 residues. The CDR3 region is CASSLLFGEQYV. In DNA, the CDR3 is TGTGCCAGCAGCTTGCTTTTTGGGGAGCAGTACGTC.

This clonotype turned up a few times. The V gene is TRBV7-9, the J gene TRBJ2-7; the D gene is possibly TRBD1 (5 bases). Trimming cost V 8 bases and J 5 bases, with 13 bases left between them. From germline, CDR1 is SEHNR and CDR2 FQNEAQ (reference sequence). The CDR3 runs to 12 residues. In DNA, the CDR3 is TGTGCCAGCGGCAGGGTTTTCGACGAGCAGTACTTC. This encodes CASGRVFDEQYF.

This clonotype was found once. The V and J genes are TRBV10-2 and TRBJ2-3; 12 bases line up with TRBD2. CDR1 and CDR2 from the germline V gene are WSHSY and SAAADI. The CDR3 has 18 amino acids. V was pared by 0 bases and J by 1 base, with 5 bases of the junction left unmatched. For the CDR3, the DNA is TGCGCCAGCAGTGAGTCTCTAGCGGGGGGGCTCGGCACAGATACGCAGTATTTT. Translated, it gives CASSESLAGGLGTDTQYF.

This chain links TRBV2 with TRBJ2-5; tentative D call: TRBD1 (6 bases). The V and J ends lost 2 bases and 3 bases respectively, with 7 bases between them. The CDR3 has 13 amino acids. The germline gives CDR1 SNHLY, CDR2 FYNNEI. CDR3 sequence: CASSEQGKETQYF. Here the CDR3 DNA reads TGTGCCAGCAGTGAACAGGGGAAAGAGACCCAGTACTTC. Based on the CDR3 plus reference TRBV2 and TRBJ2-5, the full variable domain is EPEVTQTPSHQVTQMGQEVILRCVPISNHLYFYWYRQILGQKVEFLVSFYNNEISEKSEIFDDQFSVERPDGSNFTLKIRSTKLEDSAMYFCASSEQGKETQYFGPGTRLLVL.

This clonotype was seen only a few times. The J gene is TRBJ2-3, the V gene TRBV6-5; D is ambiguous. CDR1 and CDR2 from the germline V gene are MNHEY and SVGAGI. V lost 8 bases to trimming and J lost 0 bases, with 15 bases between them. The CDR3 is 15 residues long. This CDR3 reads CASRIDWLSTDTQYF. The CDR3 DNA reads as TGTGCCAGCCGCATTGACTGGCTAAGCACAGATACGCAGTATTTT.

The chain has TRBV7-8 and TRBJ2-1, with 10 nucleotides matching TRBD2. J was trimmed by 5 bases and V by 2 bases; bases with no gene match: 12. CDR1 and CDR2 (germline): SGHVS, FQNEAQ. This CDR3 is 18 amino acids long. The CDR3 nucleotides read TGTGCCAGCAGCTTACCAGCCCTTACTAGCGGGACCGACAATGAGCAGTTCTTC. Protein: CASSLPALTSGTDNEQFF.

J is TRBJ2-3 and V is TRBV2; no firm D call. The length of the CDR3 is 15 residues. V lost 2 bases to trimming and J lost 2 bases, with 11 bases between them. In germline, CDR1 is SNHLY, CDR2 FYNNEI. The CDR3 region is CASSELAAFTDTQYF. The CDR3, as DNA: TGTGCCAGCAGTGAACTGGCAGCTTTCACAGATACGCAGTATTTT.

J is TRBJ1-2 and V is TRBV6-5; D may be TRBD1 (6 bases). CDR3 size: 15 residues. V was trimmed by 0 bases and J by 5 bases, leaving 13 bases between them. Germline CDR1 reads MNHEY; CDR2 reads SVGAGI. The CDR3 DNA sequence: TGTGCCAGCAGTTACTCAGGGGGAAAGGGGTATGGCTACACCTTC. Encoded protein: CASSYSGGKGYGYTF.

The chain has TRBV2 and TRBJ1-1, with D unresolved. V dropped 8 bases and J dropped 1 base, with 5 bases sitting between them. Germline assignment: CDR1 SNHLY and CDR2 FYNNEI. The CDR3 is 11 residues long. As DNA, the CDR3 is TGTGCCAGCCCAAAGAACACTGAAGCTTTCTTT. It encodes CASPKNTEAFF. The variable domain in full, completed from reference TRBV2 and TRBJ1-1, reads EPEVTQTPSHQVTQMGQEVILRCVPISNHLYFYWYRQILGQKVEFLVSFYNNEISEKSEIFDDQFSVERPDGSNFTLKIRSTKLEDSAMYFCASPKNTEAFFGQGTRLTVV.

The rearrangement uses TRBV7-9 and TRBJ1-1; 9 bases agree with TRBD1. Trimming took 5 bases from V and 4 from J; bases not matched to a gene: 8. Germline V lookup: CDR1 SEHNR, CDR2 FQNEAQ (reference sequence). The CDR3 extends over 15 amino acids. The chain's CDR3 is CASSNTGGRGTEAFF. CDR3 sequence (DNA): TGTGCCAGCAGCAACACAGGGGGCCGGGGCACTGAAGCTTTCTTT. Full variable domain (outside the CDR3, taken from reference TRBV7-9 and TRBJ1-1): DTGVSQNPRHKITKRGQNVTFRCDPISEHNRLYWYRQTLGQGPEFLTYFQNEAQLEKSRLLSDRFSAERPKGSFSTLEIQRTEQGDSAMYLCASSNTGGRGTEAFFGQGTRLTVV.

The chain is built from TRBV28 and TRBJ1-5; D is ambiguous. V was pared by 8 bases and J by 2 bases, with 16 bases between. There are 15 residues in the CDR3. The germline V gene encodes CDR1 MDHEN and CDR2 SYDVKM. CDR3 nucleotides: TGTGCCAGCCGCGAAGAGGGAATGGGCAATCAGCCCCAGCATTTT. It codes for CASREEGMGNQPQHF.

This clonotype was seen more than once but under ten times. This chain links TRBV4-1 with TRBJ1-2; D possibly corresponds to TRBD1 (5 bases). The germline V gene encodes CDR1 MGHRA and CDR2 YSYEKL. The CDR3 contains 17 residues. V dropped 3 bases and J dropped 0 bases, with 17 bases sitting between them. The CDR3 region has the DNA TGCGCCAGCAGCCATTGGAGCCGGGACCGACCTAACTATGGCTACACCTTC. Protein sequence: CASSHWSRDRPNYGYTF.

The chain recombines TRBV4-1 with TRBJ2-2, with D perhaps matching TRBD2 (6 bases). Germline V lookup: CDR1 MGHRA, CDR2 YSYEKL. The V end lost 4 bases, the J end lost 5 bases, and 8 bases lay between the germline ends. This CDR3 is 13 amino acids long. This chain's CDR3 is CASSRRETGELFF. In DNA, the CDR3 is TGCGCCAGCAGCCGGAGGGAGACCGGGGAGCTGTTTTTT.

J is TRBJ2-1 and V is TRBV28; 10 bases align to TRBD2. CDR3 length equals 16 residues. With 5 bases clipped from V and 0 bases from J, the junction kept 4 bases outside the gene matches. Germline V gene data show CDR1 as MDHEN and CDR2 as SYDVKM. In DNA, the CDR3 is TGTGCCAGCAGTCATATAGCGGGGGGCTCCTACAATGAGCAGTTCTTC. This gives the protein CASSHIAGGSYNEQFF.

This clonotype has at least ten counts. The J gene is TRBJ2-7, the V gene TRBV7-6, with D perhaps matching TRBD2 (6 bases). V lost 0 bases to trimming and J lost 2 bases, with 8 bases between them. Germline V CDR1 and CDR2: SGHVS, FNYEAQ. CDR3 length: 14 amino acids. The CDR3 nucleotides read TGTGCCAGCAGCTTAGCGGGGGGAACCTACGAGCAGTACGTC. This encodes CASSLAGGTYEQYV.

Comments on this clonotype: A much larger clonotype is one base distant, so this may be a read error. The chain couples TRBV6-2 or TRBV6-3 to TRBJ2-5; 10 nucleotides match TRBD1. Germline trimming cut 10 bases from V and 0 bases from J; bases unmatched to any gene: 14. Germline CDR1 reads MNHEY; CDR2 reads SVGEGT. This CDR3 has 17 residues. DNA of the CDR3: TGTGCCAACACCCATCCGGGGACAGGGGCCTACCAAGAGACCCAGTACTTC. As protein: CANTHPGTGAYQETQYF.

At least ten counts were recorded for this clonotype. V usage is TRBV7-9 and J usage is TRBJ2-5; D is unclear. This CDR3 spans 13 amino acids. V lost 3 bases to trimming and J lost 5 bases, with 10 bases between them. Germline V CDR1 and CDR2: SEHNR, FQNEAQ (reference sequence). The CDR3, as DNA: TGTGCCAGCAGCTTTCACCCGGATGAGACCCAGTACTTC. The encoded protein is CASSFHPDETQYF.

In its sample, this clonotype was seen a few times. The V call is TRBV6-1, the J call TRBJ1-4; 8 nucleotides align to TRBD1. Germline trimming cut 7 bases from V and 5 bases from J; bases unmatched to any gene: 6. Germline V gene lookup returns CDR1 MNHNS and CDR2 SASEGT. This CDR3 comprises 14 residues. The CDR3 nucleotides are TGTGCCAGCACGAGACAGGGGTGGAATGAAAAACTGTTTTTT. Protein: CASTRQGWNEKLFF.